One sample yielded the 21 T cell receptor beta chains listed below, sequenced in a study of OX40 agonist ivuxolimab in advanced cancers. TCRdb's copy holds only in-frame clones and misses some; the assay was immunoSEQ multiplex PCR. Among about 74,000 clones listed, 75% to 95% were seen once. This specimen was CD4+ or CD8+ T cells sorted from blood, taken in a trial of the OX40 agonist ivuxolimab. These receptors all stem from an adult with an advanced solid tumor such as melanoma, head and neck, liver or kidney cancer.

The chain uses TRBV7-2 and TRBJ2-7; D perhaps matches TRBD2 (6 bases). There are 15 residues in the CDR3. Trimming took 0 bases from V and 1 from J, leaving 10 bases between them. CDR1 SGHTA and CDR2 FQGNSA come from the germline V gene. This CDR3 is CASSLAGSGSYEQYF. CDR3 DNA: TGTGCCAGCAGCTTAGCCGGTAGCGGTTCCTACGAGCAGTACTTC.

The chain is built from TRBV6-6 and TRBJ1-2; 7 bases fit TRBD1. This CDR3 contains 15 residues. Germline trimming cut 5 bases from V and 3 bases from J; bases unmatched to any gene: 9. The germline gives CDR1 MNHNY, CDR2 SVGAGI (reference sequence). This CDR3 is CASSRTQGGDYGYTF. In DNA form, the CDR3 reads TGTGCCAGCAGTAGGACGCAGGGGGGCGACTATGGCTACACCTTC.

The chain combines TRBV7-9 with TRBJ2-7, with TRBD2 as a possible D gene (5 bases). The CDR3 extends over 12 amino acids. Deletions cut 5 bases from V and 5 bases from J, with 10 bases between. The V gene's germline CDR1 is SEHNR and CDR2 FQNEAQ (reference sequence). Written as DNA, the CDR3 is TGTGCCAGCAGCGTCACGGGAAACGAGCAGTACTTC. Residues: CASSVTGNEQYF.

The chain links TRBV4-1 to TRBJ2-1; the match to TRBD1 covers 7 bases. There are 17 residues in the CDR3. Germline V gives CDR1 MGHRA, CDR2 YSYEKL. The ends lost 0 bases at V and 0 bases at J; junction bases unmatched: 5. The CDR3: CASSQDPAGGSYNEQFF. For the CDR3, the DNA is TGCGCCAGCAGCCAAGATCCGGCAGGGGGCTCCTACAATGAGCAGTTCTTC.

The chain couples TRBV7-2 to TRBJ2-1; 8 bases match TRBD1. The trim removed 5 bases at V and 9 bases at J, leaving 24 bases unmatched. The CDR3 loop spans 19 amino acids. CDR1 is SGHTA, CDR2 FQGNSA, per germline. The CDR3 protein is CASSTPTGASPHVSGEQFF. The CDR3 DNA follows: TGTGCCAGCAGCACCCCGACAGGGGCCTCCCCCCATGTATCCGGTGAGCAGTTCTTC.

The chain carries TRBV4-3 and TRBJ2-1; D is perhaps TRBD2 (5 bases). The CDR3 is made up of 18 amino acids. Trimming took 0 bases from V and 1 from J, leaving 16 bases between them. Looked up from germline, CDR1 is LGHNA and CDR2 is YSLEER. The CDR3 here is CASSQDRGYLGSYNEQFF. As DNA, the CDR3 is TGCGCCAGCAGCCAAGATCGCGGGTACCTCGGGTCCTACAATGAGCAGTTCTTC.

The rearrangement joins TRBV4-3 to TRBJ1-2, with a possible D match to TRBD1 (5 bases). This CDR3 comprises 14 residues. The germline V and J ends were trimmed by 0 bases and 6 bases, with 11 bases remaining between them. Germline CDR1 LGHNA, CDR2 YSLEER. The CDR3 loop is CASSQDRARDGYTF. As DNA, the CDR3 is TGCGCCAGCAGCCAAGACCGCGCCAGGGATGGCTACACCTTC.

The CDR3 spells CASSQEVGREYGYTF. CDR3 in DNA: TGCGCCAGCAGCCAAGAAGTTGGCAGGGAATATGGCTACACCTTC. This rearrangement joins TRBV4-3 to TRBJ1-2; maybe TRBD1 (5 bases). CDR1 and CDR2 (germline): LGHNA, YSLEER. V was trimmed by 0 bases and J by 5 bases, leaving 13 bases between them. This CDR3 has 15 amino acids.

This chain joins TRBV6-6 and TRBJ2-7; D not certain. Trimming stripped 0 bases from V and 4 bases from J, with 7 bases between. Per the germline V gene, CDR1 is MNHNY and CDR2 is SVGAGI (reference sequence). The CDR3 runs 13 residues. CDR3 sequence reads: CASSYSLGYEQYF. CDR3 DNA sequence: TGTGCCAGCAGTTACTCGCTTGGTTACGAGCAGTACTTC.

This chain connects TRBV7-3 to TRBJ2-5, with TRBD2 matching 13 bases. The CDR3 is 16 residues long. J gave up 2 bases and V 4 bases, and 4 bases lay outside the gene matches. CDR1 is SGHTA, CDR2 FQGTGA, per germline. The CDR3, as DNA: TGTGCCAGCAGCTCGGGACTAGCGGGATCACAAGAGACCCAGTACTTC. Protein: CASSSGLAGSQETQYF.

V is TRBV7-8 and J is TRBJ2-7, with D possibly being TRBD1 (6 bases). Deletions cut 3 bases from V and 0 bases from J, with 24 bases between. Germline V gene lookup returns CDR1 SGHVS and CDR2 FQNEAQ. The CDR3 is 19 amino acids. CDR3 amino acids: CASSFFREGDRFSSYEQYF. CDR3 DNA: TGTGCCAGCAGCTTTTTCCGAGAGGGGGACCGATTTAGCTCCTACGAGCAGTACTTC.

This clone was picked up one time. J is TRBJ2-7 and V is TRBV6-6, with 9 positions matching TRBD1. The CDR3 consists of 14 residues. The germline V gene has CDR1 MNHNY and CDR2 SVGAGI (reference sequence). Trimming cost V 6 bases and J 4 bases; bases outside gene matches: 7. The DNA of the CDR3 is TGTGCCAGCAGCCCGGGACAGGGAATTTACGAGCAGTACTTC. Amino acids: CASSPGQGIYEQYF.

This chain joins TRBV4-3 and TRBJ2-1; TRBD1 agrees at 9 bases. This CDR3 is 17 amino acids long. The germline V gene has CDR1 LGHNA and CDR2 YSLEER. After removal of 1 base from V and 4 bases from J, the junction contained 8 bases not matched to a gene. This chain's CDR3 is CASSQGPGQGIYNEQFF. The CDR3 region has the DNA TGCGCCAGCAGCCAAGGCCCGGGACAGGGAATTTACAATGAGCAGTTCTTC.

The rearrangement links TRBV29-1 to TRBJ2-1, with D maybe TRBD1 (5 bases). Trimming took off 3 bases at V and 0 bases at J, with 12 bases between the two ends. The CDR3 covers 15 residues. The germline V gene encodes CDR1 SQVTM and CDR2 ANQGSEA. This chain's CDR3 is CSVELRDSSYNEQFF. The CDR3 nucleotides are TGCAGCGTTGAGTTGAGAGACAGCTCCTACAATGAGCAGTTCTTC.

This rearrangement joins TRBV4-1 to TRBJ2-7; TRBD1 agrees at 8 bases. V was clipped by 8 bases and J by 5 bases; unmatched bases: 11. This CDR3 contains 14 residues. Germline loops: CDR1 MGHRA, CDR2 YSYEKL. Written as DNA, the CDR3 is TGCGCCAGCTCCGTCGAGGACAGGGCCAACGAGCAGTACTTC. This gives the protein CASSVEDRANEQYF.

This clone came up a few times. The chain recombines TRBV5-6 with TRBJ2-5; 8 nucleotides line up with TRBD1. Germline trimming cut 0 bases from V and 5 bases from J; bases unmatched to any gene: 9. The CDR3 consists of 16 residues. Looked up from germline, CDR1 is SGHDT and CDR2 is YYEEEE. The CDR3 spells CASSLGENRGYETQYF. The CDR3 nucleotides read TGTGCCAGCAGCTTGGGGGAGAACAGGGGGTATGAGACCCAGTACTTC.

This clone has a single count. The chain carries TRBV7-9 and TRBJ2-7, with a possible D match to TRBD1 (5 bases). This CDR3 is built from 13 residues. The V end was cut by 4 bases, the J end by 4 bases, with 11 bases between. Germline V gene data show CDR1 as SEHNR and CDR2 as FQNEAQ (reference sequence). This CDR3 reads CASSWGPEYEQYF. For the CDR3, the DNA is TGTGCCAGCAGCTGGGGCCCAGAGTACGAGCAGTACTTC.

V usage is TRBV7-9 and J usage is TRBJ2-3; D unresolved. Germline CDR1 and CDR2: SEHNR and FQNEAQ (reference sequence). Trimming took 6 bases from V and 3 from J, leaving 16 bases between them. This CDR3 spans 15 amino acids. The CDR3 protein is CASSSALWYTDTQYF. The CDR3 DNA reads TGTGCCAGCAGTTCCGCGCTTTGGTATACAGATACGCAGTATTTT.

The rearrangement joins TRBV10-3 to TRBJ2-3; 8 bases align to TRBD1. The CDR3 runs to 17 residues. Per germline, CDR1 ENHRY and CDR2 SYGVKD. The trim removed 2 bases at V and 2 bases at J, leaving 9 bases unmatched. The CDR3 region is CAISEDQDRDDTDTQYF. CDR3 nucleotides: TGTGCCATCAGTGAGGACCAGGACAGGGATGACACAGATACGCAGTATTTT.

As for this clone: The junction departs from the called germline gene at one end, perhaps through a read error. J is TRBJ2-1 and V is TRBV19; no clear D. Looked up from germline, CDR1 is LNHDA and CDR2 is SQIVND (reference sequence). CDR3 length: 13 amino acids. The CDR3 region has the DNA TGTGCCACTAGTTTGATGAGCGCCAATGAGCAGTTCTTC. Protein product: CATSLMSANEQFF.

This clone has a single count. The genes are TRBV27 and TRBJ2-1, with 9 bases lining up with TRBD1. Germline-derived CDR1 and CDR2 are MNHEY and SMNVEV (reference sequence). V lost 3 bases, J lost 9 bases, and 6 bases stayed unmatched. CDR3 size: 14 residues. CDR3 region: CASSFGGTGFEQFF. DNA for the CDR3: TGTGCCAGCAGTTTCGGAGGGACAGGGTTTGAGCAGTTCTTC.